Sequencing of this T cell receptor (beta chain) was carried out in a study of T cell responses to AZD1222 COVID-19 vaccine. This clone came up a few times. TCRdb's table, derived via immunoSEQ multiplex PCR, lists solely in-frame clones and lacks some. In the table there are over 85,000 clones, 88% of which are singletons. V was pared by 1 base and J by 10 bases, with 11 bases between. The germline V gene encodes CDR1 GTSNPN and CDR2 SVGIG (reference sequence). This CDR3 comprises 13 residues. Sample: peripheral blood, taken 28 days after the second AZD1222 dose. The chain couples TRBV30 to TRBJ1-6; a weak D match, TRBD1 (5 bases). The clonotype was recovered from an adult who received the AZD1222 COVID-19 vaccine. The DNA for the CDR3 is TGTGCCTGGAGTGCCCAGGGCGACTCACCCCTCCACTTT. Amino acids: CAWSAQGDSPLHF.